This is a list of T cell receptor beta chains from one sample in a study of T cells in Graves' hyperthyroidism and ophthalmopathy. MiXCR was run by TCRdb on the multiplex PCR reads, yielding one entry per CDR3 protein. The sample shows around 250,000 distinct CDR3 sequences, just over 14% of them seen only once. The material sequenced was blood. Every receptor here comes from a woman aged 40 to 50 with Graves' hyperthyroidism that later progressed to Graves' ophthalmopathy. CDR3s include the opening cysteine and the closing phenylalanine or tryptophan. The order of the fields is clone size, V gene, D gene, J gene, CDR3 protein, CDR3 DNA. The D gene is left open where the match is weak. Not all rows give a size; the values are once, few, many and, for expanded clones, a class.

size: many; V: TRBV18; D: -; J: TRBJ2-2; CDR3: CASSPLGLRNTGELFF; DNA: TGTGCCAGCTCACCCCTCGGACTCAGGAACACCGGGGAGCTGTTTTTT
size: many; V: TRBV28; D: TRBD2; J: TRBJ2-7; CDR3: CASSFPAGLAVTYEQYF; DNA: TGTGCCAGCAGTTTCCCCGCTGGACTAGCCGTTACCTACGAGCAGTACTTC
size: many; V: TRBV20-1; D: -; J: TRBJ2-3; CDR3: CSSWGYTDTQYF; DNA: TGCAGTTCCTGGGGATACACAGATACGCAGTATTTT
size: -; V: TRBV12-3/TRBV12-4; D: TRBD2; J: TRBJ2-1; CDR3: CASSLVVGLAGRQFF; DNA: TGTGCCAGCAGTTTAGTAGTTGGGCTAGCGGGACGGCAGTTCTTC
size: -; V: TRBV28; D: -; J: TRBJ1-4; CDR3: CATQVSTNEKLFF; DNA: TGTGCCACTCAGGTTTCAACTAATGAAAAACTGTTTTTT
size: many; V: TRBV20-1; D: -; J: TRBJ2-5; CDR3: CSALTGTETQYF; DNA: TGCAGTGCGCTGACAGGGACTGAGACCCAGTACTTC
size: -; V: TRBV12-3/TRBV12-4; D: -; J: TRBJ1-4; CDR3: CASSLAPGTNEKLFF; DNA: TGTGCCAGCAGTTTAGCGCCAGGAACTAATGAAAAACTGTTTTTT
size: many; V: TRBV6-5; D: -; J: TRBJ2-2; CDR3: CASSYSIREINTGELFF; DNA: TGTGCCAGCAGTTACTCGATACGGGAAATCAACACCGGGGAGCTGTTTTTT
size: many; V: TRBV27; D: -; J: TRBJ2-7; CDR3: CASSFRGTVYEQYF; DNA: TGTGCCAGCAGTTTTCGTGGAACGGTCTACGAGCAGTACTTC
size: many; V: TRBV6-2/TRBV6-3; D: TRBD2; J: TRBJ2-7; CDR3: CASSATSGTTWGREQYF; DNA: TGTGCCAGCAGTGCAACTAGCGGGACCACCTGGGGTCGGGAGCAGTACTTC
size: -; V: TRBV12-3/TRBV12-4; D: -; J: TRBJ1-2; CDR3: CASSLTDGKAYGYTF; DNA: TGTGCCAGCAGTTTGACCGACGGAAAAGCTTATGGCTACACCTTC
size: many; V: TRBV10-3; D: TRBD2; J: TRBJ2-2; CDR3: CAISEPKTSGLTGELFF; DNA: TGTGCCATCAGTGAACCAAAGACTAGCGGTCTCACCGGGGAGCTGTTTTTT
size: few; V: TRBV5-8; D: -; J: TRBJ1-2; CDR3: CASSSPGFYGYTF; DNA: TGTGCCAGCAGCTCACCGGGATTCTATGGCTACACCTTC
size: many; V: TRBV18; D: TRBD2; J: TRBJ2-5; CDR3: CASSRPGTSGGGETQYF; DNA: TGTGCCAGCTCACGCCCCGGGACTAGCGGAGGGGGAGAGACCCAGTACTTC
size: many; V: TRBV7-9; D: TRBD1; J: TRBJ2-5; CDR3: CASSLLTGTGGETQYF; DNA: TGTGCCAGCAGCTTACTGACCGGGACAGGGGGAGAGACCCAGTACTTC
size: few; V: TRBV5-4; D: TRBD1; J: TRBJ2-2; CDR3: CASSLLQGASGELFF; DNA: TGTGCCAGCAGCTTGTTACAGGGGGCGAGCGGGGAGCTGTTTTTT
size: -; V: TRBV24-1; D: TRBD1; J: TRBJ2-2; CDR3: CATSDSWTGDDTGELFF; DNA: TGTGCCACCAGTGACAGCTGGACAGGGGATGACACCGGGGAGCTGTTTTTT
size: many; V: TRBV2; D: -; J: TRBJ2-5; CDR3: CASSEVTALGTQYF; DNA: TGTGCCAGCAGTGAGGTGACGGCCCTGGGGACCCAGTACTTC
size: many; V: TRBV4-2; D: -; J: TRBJ2-5; CDR3: CASSQPGTSQETQYF; DNA: TGTGCCAGCAGCCAACCTGGGACCTCCCAAGAGACCCAGTACTTC
size: many; V: TRBV27; D: -; J: TRBJ1-6; CDR3: CASKRHQEGSPLHF; DNA: TGTGCCAGCAAGAGGCACCAAGAGGGATCACCCCTCCACTTT
size: -; V: TRBV28; D: -; J: TRBJ1-2; CDR3: CASRDRNYGYTF; DNA: TGTGCCAGCAGAGACCGAAACTATGGCTACACCTTC
size: -; V: TRBV7-6; D: TRBD2; J: TRBJ2-1; CDR3: CASSLLAGDNEQFF; DNA: TGTGCCAGCAGCTTACTAGCGGGAGATAATGAGCAGTTCTTC
size: many; V: TRBV12-3/TRBV12-4; D: -; J: TRBJ1-5; CDR3: CASKSGGYSNQPQHF; DNA: TGTGCCAGCAAGTCGGGAGGGTATAGCAATCAGCCCCAGCATTTT
size: many; V: TRBV12-3/TRBV12-4; D: -; J: TRBJ1-3; CDR3: CASSRDTGSGNTIYF; DNA: TGTGCCAGCAGTCGCGACACAGGCTCTGGAAACACCATATATTTT
size: many; V: TRBV6-5; D: -; J: TRBJ1-6; CDR3: CASRVVSAGNSPLHF; DNA: TGTGCCAGCAGGGTGGTCTCGGCAGGCAATTCACCCCTCCACTTT
size: -; V: TRBV18; D: TRBD2; J: TRBJ2-1; CDR3: CASSPPGLAGGQYNEQFF; DNA: TGTGCCAGCTCCCCACCGGGACTAGCGGGAGGTCAGTACAATGAGCAGTTCTTC
size: once; V: TRBV2; D: TRBD2; J: TRBJ2-1; CDR3: CASKGTSGRSEQFF; DNA: TGTGCCAGCAAAGGGACTAGCGGGAGGAGTGAGCAGTTCTTC
size: many; V: TRBV6-5; D: -; J: TRBJ2-3; CDR3: CASSYLQGSDTQYF; DNA: TGTGCCAGCAGTTACCTTCAGGGGTCAGATACGCAGTATTTT
size: many; V: TRBV24-1; D: TRBD1; J: TRBJ2-3; CDR3: CATRGQGSDTQYF; DNA: TGTGCCACCAGGGGACAGGGGTCAGATACGCAGTATTTT
size: many; V: TRBV6-2/TRBV6-3; D: -; J: TRBJ2-3; CDR3: CASSRLDVDTQYF; DNA: TGTGCCAGCAGCCGCCTGGACGTAGATACGCAGTATTTT
size: -; V: TRBV29-1; D: -; J: TRBJ2-2; CDR3: CSVVDKRTDGELFF; DNA: TGCAGCGTTGTAGATAAAAGGACGGACGGGGAGCTGTTTTTT
size: many; V: TRBV19; D: -; J: TRBJ2-1; CDR3: CASGVSSYNEQFF; DNA: TGTGCCAGTGGGGTTAGCTCCTACAATGAGCAGTTCTTC
size: few; V: TRBV5-1; D: TRBD2; J: TRBJ2-2; CDR3: CASRTPGLAAGELFF; DNA: TGCGCCAGCAGGACTCCGGGACTAGCAGCCGGGGAGCTGTTTTTT
size: many; V: TRBV7-9; D: TRBD2; J: TRBJ2-1; CDR3: CASSRGLAGYSYNEQFF; DNA: TGTGCCAGCAGCCGTGGACTAGCGGGGTACTCCTACAATGAGCAGTTCTTC
size: many; V: TRBV12-3/TRBV12-4; D: TRBD1; J: TRBJ1-1; CDR3: CASSARTGGGAFF; DNA: TGTGCCAGCAGTGCAAGGACAGGGGGTGGTGCTTTCTTT
size: -; V: TRBV4-1; D: -; J: TRBJ2-1; CDR3: CASSPLADHNEQFF; DNA: TGCGCCAGCAGCCCTTTAGCGGACCACAATGAGCAGTTCTTC
size: many; V: TRBV11-2; D: -; J: TRBJ1-1; CDR3: CASSLVPEIDRNTEAFF; DNA: TGTGCCAGCAGCTTAGTACCCGAGATCGACAGGAACACTGAAGCTTTCTTT
size: few; V: TRBV20-1; D: -; J: TRBJ2-1; CDR3: CSARDPNEQFF; DNA: TGCAGTGCTAGAGACCCGAATGAGCAGTTCTTC
size: few; V: TRBV6-5; D: TRBD1; J: TRBJ1-6; CDR3: CASSYRDRGKNSPLHF; DNA: TGTGCCAGCAGTTACCGGGACAGGGGGAAGAATTCACCCCTCCACTTT
size: many; V: TRBV25-1; D: -; J: TRBJ2-2; CDR3: CASSEYGTRTGELFF; DNA: TGTGCCAGCAGTGAATATGGGACCAGGACCGGGGAGCTGTTTTTT
size: many; V: TRBV20-1; D: TRBD1; J: TRBJ1-1; CDR3: CSASRGPAEAFF; DNA: TGCAGTGCTAGCAGGGGGCCGGCGGAAGCTTTCTTT